The entry that follows covers one T cell receptor beta chain sequence. Its antigen is unknown. Base qualities are not at hand, and no much larger clone is one base apart. The immunoSEQ Assay, a bias-controlled multiplex PCR, was used to amplify TCRbeta CDR3 regions from genomic DNA. The authors' analysis ran thus. Nucleated cell counts per sample were estimated from amplification of reference gene primers within the assay. To quantify the absolute abundance of each unique TCRbeta CDR3 rearrangement, sequence reads were collapsed and filtered. For each sample, productive Simpson clonality was calculated by taking the square root of Simpson's diversity index across productive rearrangements. In its TCRdb copy, this immuneACCESS table keeps in-frame sequences only and misses some clones. Where compared with another copy, unresolved V genes explain less than half of these, and the others have no known cause. V and J calls and clone size follow that table, whereas D and trimming were derived from the DNA. For this sample the table gives about 140,000 clones, of which approximately 86% were detected only once. The top ten constitute 1.5% of the sample.

Including the terminal cysteine and phenylalanine, the CDR3 comprises 15 residues. Just CDR3 DNA is preserved here, 45 bases in frame from base 1. CDR1 MDHEN and CDR2 SYDVKM are derived from the germline V gene. V lost 6 bases and J lost 2 bases, and the count of bases not matched to a germline gene is 6. Whole blood was collected in K2EDTA tubes by collaborating institutions according to the institutions' own protocols. For TCRbeta analysis, collaborators shipped samples as frozen whole blood, isolated PBMCs, or DNA extracted from either of those sample types. The data were obtained in a study of blood T cell repertoires in COVID-19 (dated by TCRdb to the early 2020s). General notes on the study: Collaborator samples came from the United States, Italy and Spain and covered acute and convalescent phases of COVID-19. The material from the prospective study consisted of cDNA or gDNA derived from T cells, B-cell-depleted T cells, or PBMCs. The dataset comprised deeply sampled blood TCRbeta repertoires from subjects exposed to, actively infected with, or recovered from COVID-19. The repertoires were released in a freely available public database meant as a resource for research on the immune response to SARS-CoV-2. The samples were drawn from the first 160 participants of the ongoing ImmuneRACE study and from some 1,300 subjects provided by 6 global collaborators. Nearly every sample came with metadata listing a de-identified subject ID, COVID-19 status, age in years and sex. Where available, HLA class I and class II types were obtained from metadata supplied by the sample provider rather than from assay-based typing. Study-wide conclusions, independent of this receptor: The quantity of clinical and demographic metadata differed by source and by participant and was supplied without curation.

The V and J genes are TRBV28 and TRBJ2-2; 7 nucleotides in the junction match TRBD1. This TCR derives from a woman aged 55 to 70 with acute or convalescent COVID-19. The sample was peripheral blood. In nucleotide form, the sequence is TGTGCCAGCAGCTTGGGGACAGCAAACACCGGGGAGCTGTTTTTT. This gives the protein CASSLGTANTGELFF.